This entry describes one T cell receptor beta chain. The antigen remains unidentified. An end of the junction does not agree with germline; a read error may underlie this. The source of the sample is a study of molecular identifiers for immune sequencing clone quantification. Naive CD8 T cells, phenotype CD8+CD4-CCR7+CD45RA+, were sorted. CDR3 length: 13 residues. Germline CDR1 reads MNHEY; CDR2 reads SMNVEV (reference sequence). Listed TCR primers and previously described methods were used for bulk TCR libraries. Using its own MiXCR run on the PCR reads, TCRdb lists one record per CDR3 protein. The table has around 480,000 distinct CDR3 sequences, about 26% seen once. Whole-study results and caveats: Sharing of a barcode by identical TCR molecules could cause highly expanded clone sizes to be underestimated.

The rearrangement links TRBV27 to TRBJ2-7; a possible D gene is TRBD2 (6 bases). Material for sequencing was naive CD8+ T cells from blood, with Jurkat cell RNA spiked in. Stated subset: FACS-sorted CD8+CD4-CCR7+CD45RA+ naive T cells. This receptor was obtained from a human donor in good health. Some libraries in this study had Jurkat cell RNA spiked in. In DNA, the CDR3 is TGTGCCGGCAGTTTGGCGGGAAACTACGAGCAGTACTTC. Residues: CAGSLAGNYEQYF.